The subject of this entry is one TCR beta chain. The source of the sample is a study of Ad26.COV2.S vaccination and SARS-CoV-2 variants. Study-wide background: Donor participated within the Ad26.COV2.S arm of the COV1001 trial.

The table came from immunoSEQ multiplex PCR; TCRdb's copy has only in-frame clones and leaves some out. The sample lists 350,000 to 500,000 clones, roughly 90% occurring once. As for treatment: around 19 received Ad26.COV2.S at low or high dose, single or two shots; roughly five received placebo; per-sample allocation not given. The investigators took samples on day 63 after the first vaccine or placebo injection. An Ad26 vector was used to express Wuhan-strain SARS-CoV-2 spike as the vaccine. The sequences come from peripheral blood, collected in a trial of Ad26.COV2.S vaccine versus placebo. This clonotype originated in a person aged 18 to 59 who received the Ad26.COV2.S COVID-19 vaccine or a placebo.

The CDR3 DNA reads TGTGCCAGCAGTGAATCCAGCGGGGCCCCCGGGGAGCTGTTTTTT. Its translation: CASSESSGAPGELFF. The chain carries TRBV6-4 and TRBJ2-2; 7 bases align to TRBD2. The CDR3 runs to 15 residues. Unmatched junction bases numbered 7, after V lost 3 bases and J lost 6 bases. In germline, CDR1 is MRHNA, CDR2 SNTAGT.